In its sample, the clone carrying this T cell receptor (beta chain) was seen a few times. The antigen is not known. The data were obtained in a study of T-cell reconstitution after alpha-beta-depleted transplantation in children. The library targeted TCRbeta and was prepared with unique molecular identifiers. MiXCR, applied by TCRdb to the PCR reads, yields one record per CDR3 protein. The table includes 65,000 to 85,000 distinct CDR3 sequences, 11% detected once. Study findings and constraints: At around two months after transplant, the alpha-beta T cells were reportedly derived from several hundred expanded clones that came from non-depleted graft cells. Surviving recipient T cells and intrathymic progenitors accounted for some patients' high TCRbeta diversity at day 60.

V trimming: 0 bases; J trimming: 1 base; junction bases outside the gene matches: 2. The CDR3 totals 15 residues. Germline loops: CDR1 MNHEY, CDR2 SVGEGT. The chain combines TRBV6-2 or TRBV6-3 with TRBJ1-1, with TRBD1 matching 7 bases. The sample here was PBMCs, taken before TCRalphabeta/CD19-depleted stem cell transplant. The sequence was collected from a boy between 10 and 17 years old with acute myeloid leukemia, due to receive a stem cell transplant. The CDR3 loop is CASSYSGTENTEAFF. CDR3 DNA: TGTGCCAGCAGTTACTCCGGGACAGAGAACACTGAAGCTTTCTTT.